The 30 T cell receptor beta chains below were found in one sample sequenced in a study of blood T cell repertoires in COVID-19. The method was immunoSEQ multiplex PCR; TCRdb's version includes in-frame clones alone and lacks a portion of them. In the table there are roughly 190,000 clones, 90% of which are singletons. The material sequenced was peripheral blood. The receptors shown here come from a man aged 50-60 years with acute or convalescent COVID-19.

This sequence joins TRBV9 and TRBJ1-1, with D possibly being TRBD1 (5 bases). Trimming stripped 0 bases from V and 3 bases from J, with 9 bases between. The CDR3 contains 14 residues. CDR1 is SGDLS and CDR2 is YYNGEE in the germline V gene. CDR3 DNA: TGTGCCAGCAGCGTAGAGGTCAGGGACACTGAAGCTTTCTTT. Translated, it gives CASSVEVRDTEAFF.

The chain is built from TRBV7-9 and TRBJ1-5; D ambiguous. The CDR3 sequence is 14 residues long. Germline CDR1 SEHNR, CDR2 FQNEAQ (reference sequence). The V gene lost 4 bases and the J gene lost 0 bases, with 7 bases spanning the gap. CDR3 amino acids: CASSSGVSNQPQHF. The CDR3 DNA reads TGTGCCAGCAGCTCGGGTGTTAGCAATCAGCCCCAGCATTTT.

This chain uses TRBV6-1 with TRBJ1-4; D is ambiguous. The CDR3 loop spans 16 amino acids. From germline, CDR1 is MNHNS and CDR2 SASEGT. V was trimmed by 1 base and J by 6 bases, leaving 15 bases between them. The CDR3 DNA follows: TGTGCCAGCAGTGAAGGCCTCTCAGCGGCGGATGAAAAACTGTTTTTT. Protein sequence: CASSEGLSAADEKLFF.

In DNA, the CDR3 is TGTGCCTGGAGTGGAGTCACAGGGAGCACTGAAGCTTTCTTT. It yields the protein CAWSGVTGSTEAFF. The chain employs TRBV30 and TRBJ1-1, with D possibly TRBD1 on 6 matching bases. Germline V CDR1 and CDR2: GTSNPN, SVGIG (reference sequence). There are 14 residues in the CDR3. Trimming removed 1 base from V and 4 bases from J, with 13 bases in between.

The chain joins TRBV5-1 to TRBJ1-1; tentatively, D is TRBD1 (5 bases). The germline V gene has CDR1 SGHRS and CDR2 YFSETQ. The CDR3 spans 15 residues. V lost 1 base to trimming and J lost 2 bases, with 12 bases between them. This CDR3 is CASSLMGLTNTEAFF. CDR3 coding DNA: TGCGCCAGCAGCTTGATGGGGCTTACAAACACTGAAGCTTTCTTT.

This clone has just one count. This chain joins TRBV27 and TRBJ2-5; 9 bases line up with TRBD2. Germline values: CDR1 MNHEY, CDR2 SMNVEV (reference sequence). The V and J ends lost 5 bases and 3 bases, in that order; junction bases with no gene match: 7. The CDR3 is 15 amino acids. CDR3 sequence reads: CASSPEVAGEETQYF. The CDR3 coding sequence is TGTGCCAGCAGTCCCGAGGTAGCGGGAGAAGAGACCCAGTACTTC.

This chain connects TRBV2 to TRBJ2-5; 7 bases agree with TRBD2. Germline lookup yields CDR1 SNHLY and CDR2 FYNNEI. Germline trimming cut 7 bases from V and 5 bases from J; bases unmatched to any gene: 7. The CDR3 is 13 residues long. The chain's CDR3 is CASMAREGETQYF. In nucleotides, the CDR3 is TGTGCCAGCATGGCCAGGGAGGGGGAGACCCAGTACTTC.

This clone has only one observation. The chain combines TRBV28 with TRBJ1-5, with D maybe TRBD1 (5 bases). CDR3 length equals 15 residues. The V end was cut by 6 bases, the J end by 2 bases, with 14 bases between. Germline V gene sequence: CDR1 MDHEN, CDR2 SYDVKM. The CDR3 reads CASRGQGLGNQPQHF. The CDR3 nucleotides read TGTGCCAGCAGAGGCCAGGGACTGGGCAATCAGCCCCAGCATTTT.

This chain connects TRBV4-1 to TRBJ2-1; D is perhaps TRBD2 (5 bases). V dropped 0 bases and J dropped 7 bases, with 7 bases sitting between them. From germline, CDR1 is MGHRA and CDR2 YSYEKL. The CDR3 spans 13 residues. CDR3 loop: CASSQEGRNEQFF. CDR3 nucleotides: TGCGCCAGCAGCCAAGAGGGGAGAAATGAGCAGTTCTTC.

The chain employs TRBV9 and TRBJ2-3, with 13 bases lining up with TRBD2. The CDR3 extends over 16 amino acids. Germline-derived CDR1 and CDR2 are SGDLS and YYNGEE. With 3 bases clipped from V and 4 bases from J, the junction kept 5 bases outside the gene matches. This CDR3 is CASSETSGGLADTQYF. The CDR3 nucleotides are TGTGCCAGCAGCGAGACTAGCGGGGGGTTGGCAGATACGCAGTATTTT.

This clone was found once. The chain is built from TRBV2 and TRBJ2-7; D might be TRBD1 (6 bases). CDR3 length: 12 residues. Germline CDR1 reads SNHLY; CDR2 reads FYNNEI. The ends were cut back, 7 bases at V and 2 bases at J, with 9 bases in the middle. CDR3 bases: TGTGCCAGCATAGGGGGAACCTACGAGCAGTACTTC. This gives the protein CASIGGTYEQYF.

CDR3 sequence reads: CASSTWAGAGEQYF. The CDR3 DNA sequence: TGCGCCAGCAGCACCTGGGCTGGAGCGGGGGAGCAGTACTTC. V and J are TRBV4-1 and TRBJ2-7; 7 nucleotides agree with TRBD2. CDR1 and CDR2 (germline): MGHRA, YSYEKL. J was trimmed by 7 bases and V by 5 bases; bases with no gene match: 11. The CDR3 covers 14 residues.

The rearrangement uses TRBV4-1 and TRBJ2-3, with 7 bases lining up with TRBD1. CDR1 and CDR2 from the germline V gene are MGHRA and YSYEKL. The CDR3 contains 15 residues. V lost 2 bases and J lost 4; bases outside the gene matches: 6. The CDR3 DNA reads TGCGCCAGCAGCCAAACAGGGGTGGTTTCAGATACGCAGTATTTT. It is translated as CASSQTGVVSDTQYF.

The chain has TRBV28 and TRBJ2-4, with D possibly TRBD2 on 5 matching bases. V was cut by 3 bases and J by 8 bases, with 14 bases left in between. The CDR3 length is 14 residues. Looked up from germline, CDR1 is MDHEN and CDR2 is SYDVKM. CDR3 DNA sequence: TGTGCCAGCAGTTTCGGGTCAGTCGGGGACATTCAGTACTTC. Translated: CASSFGSVGDIQYF.

The chain uses TRBV30 and TRBJ1-5; TRBD1 aligns across 8 bases. The CDR3 length is 18 residues. Germline CDR1 GTSNPN, CDR2 SVGIG (reference sequence). The V segment lost 1 base and the J segment 0 bases; nucleotides outside the gene matches: 11. This CDR3 is CAWSGGRQGNYSNQPQHF. In DNA, the CDR3 is TGTGCCTGGAGTGGGGGCAGACAGGGGAATTATAGCAATCAGCCCCAGCATTTT.

This clone was seen only a few times. The V and J genes are TRBV7-8 and TRBJ1-5; maybe TRBD1 (5 bases). V was cut by 1 base and J by 1 base, with 11 bases left in between. Germline lookup yields CDR1 SGHVS and CDR2 FQNEAQ. The CDR3 loop spans 16 amino acids. CDR3 nucleotides: TGTGCCAGCAGCTTAGGCAGGGTCCGGAGCAATCAGCCCCAGCATTTT. Translated: CASSLGRVRSNQPQHF.

The rearrangement joins TRBV7-2 to TRBJ2-1, with D unclear. The CDR3 has 15 residues. V was shortened by 6 bases and J by 0 bases, with 12 bases between the two germline ends. Germline V gene lookup returns CDR1 SGHTA and CDR2 FQGNSA. The CDR3 coding sequence is TGTGCCAGCAGTTCCGGGTCACTCTCCTACAATGAGCAGTTCTTC. It codes for CASSSGSLSYNEQFF.

The chain employs TRBV7-9 and TRBJ1-4, with unresolved D. Trimming stripped 6 bases from V and 7 bases from J, with 12 bases between. In germline, CDR1 is SEHNR, CDR2 FQNEAQ (reference sequence). CDR3 length: 13 residues. The CDR3, as DNA: TGTGCCAGCAGGGTGGATGGAGGTGAAAAACTGTTTTTT. Translated, it gives CASRVDGGEKLFF.

This rearrangement joins TRBV12-3 or TRBV12-4 to TRBJ2-7, with unresolved D. Between the trimmed V and J ends, which lost 6 bases and 3 bases, there was a span of 9 bases. CDR3 size: 12 residues. Here the CDR3 DNA reads TGTGCCAGCAGCGCTGACATCTACGAGCAGTACTTC. Protein sequence: CASSADIYEQYF.

The rearrangement joins TRBV4-3 to TRBJ2-4; 9 bases align to TRBD1. Trimming at V came to 2 bases and at J to 6 bases, leaving 14 bases not matched to a gene. The CDR3 is 18 residues long. Germline-derived CDR1 and CDR2 are LGHNA and YSLEER. This CDR3 is CASSQLPPGQGFGNIQYF. The CDR3 region has the DNA TGCGCCAGCAGCCAACTACCACCGGGACAGGGCTTTGGAAACATTCAGTACTTC.

The CDR3 DNA reads as TGCAGCGGCACAGGGGGAGAAGACTCCTACGAGCAGTACTTC. Residues: CSGTGGEDSYEQYF. V gene TRBV29-1 combines with J gene TRBJ2-7, with 8 bases fitting TRBD1. Trimming at V came to 7 bases and at J to 0 bases, leaving 8 bases not matched to a gene. CDR1 SQVTM and CDR2 ANQGSEA come from the germline V gene. This CDR3 has 14 residues.

The J gene is TRBJ2-1, the V gene TRBV4-1; 9 positions agree with TRBD1. Germline V lookup: CDR1 MGHRA, CDR2 YSYEKL. Trimming cost V 0 bases and J 7 bases; bases outside gene matches: 10. This CDR3 has 17 amino acids. The CDR3 region has the DNA TGCGCCAGCAGCCAAGATTCGGGACAGGGAATCAGAAATGAGCAGTTCTTC. This translates into CASSQDSGQGIRNEQFF.

The rearrangement links TRBV5-3 to TRBJ2-3; TRBD2 aligns across 13 bases. TRBV5-3 is an open reading frame, and its role is uncertain. Trimming took 4 bases from V and 0 from J; bases not matched to a gene: 5. The CDR3 extends over 17 amino acids. Here the CDR3 reads CARSPGTSGTSTDTQYF. DNA of the CDR3: TGTGCCAGAAGCCCAGGGACTAGCGGGACCAGCACAGATACGCAGTATTTT.

The chain carries TRBV4-3 and TRBJ1-3, with 7 nucleotides matching TRBD1. CDR1 and CDR2 from the germline V gene are LGHNA and YSLEER. This CDR3 has 15 amino acids. V trimming: 5 bases; J trimming: 2 bases; junction bases outside the gene matches: 6. The CDR3 sequence is CASSYDRAAGNTIYF. DNA of the CDR3: TGCGCCAGCAGCTACGACAGGGCGGCTGGAAACACCATATATTTT.

The chain combines TRBV6-2 or TRBV6-3 with TRBJ2-7; 8 positions match TRBD1. CDR3 length: 15 amino acids. V was pared by 6 bases and J by 2 bases, with 9 bases of the junction left unmatched. Germline CDR1 is MNHEY and CDR2 is SVGEGT. The CDR3 nucleotides are TGTGCCAGCAGCCGGCTGGGACAGGCCACCTACGAGCAGTACTTC. This encodes CASSRLGQATYEQYF.

In its sample, this clone was seen once. The rearrangement links TRBV7-8 to TRBJ2-7, with D perhaps matching TRBD2 (6 bases). Germline V gene data show CDR1 as SGHVS and CDR2 as FQNEAQ. The V and J ends lost 3 bases and 0 bases respectively, with 12 bases between them. The CDR3 sequence is 15 residues long. This CDR3 reads CASSLFGRGSYEQYF. DNA for the CDR3: TGTGCCAGCAGCTTGTTCGGGAGAGGCTCCTACGAGCAGTACTTC.

The chain combines TRBV6-5 with TRBJ2-1; 9 bases map to TRBD1. The junction had 15 bases not matched to a gene; V was cut back by 6 bases and J by 12 bases. This CDR3 has 15 residues. Per germline, CDR1 MNHEY and CDR2 SVGAGI. CDR3 DNA sequence: TGTGCCAGCAGCCAAAGGCCGGGACAGGGCTTTGCGCAGTTCTTC. This gives the protein CASSQRPGQGFAQFF.

The chain employs TRBV28 and TRBJ1-1; no clear D. Germline V lookup: CDR1 MDHEN, CDR2 SYDVKM. The CDR3 loop spans 14 amino acids. The V end lost 7 bases, the J end lost 0 bases, and 12 bases lay between the germline ends. The CDR3 bases are TGTGCCAGCACCCCGACAAGGTTGAACACTGAAGCTTTCTTT. It encodes CASTPTRLNTEAFF.

In this sample, this clone turned up a few times. This chain links TRBV4-3 with TRBJ1-2, with D unresolved. Germline loops: CDR1 LGHNA, CDR2 YSLEER. The CDR3 loop spans 15 amino acids. V lost 0 bases and J 4 bases, leaving 12 bases between the germline ends. The CDR3: CASSQDGQAVYGYTF. CDR3 sequence (DNA): TGCGCCAGCAGCCAAGATGGGCAGGCAGTCTATGGCTACACCTTC.

About this clone itself: The sample contains more than one DNA sequence encoding this CDR3. The chain is built from TRBV19 and TRBJ1-5, with 9 bases aligning to TRBD1. The CDR3 spans 15 residues. V shed 3 bases and J 3 bases; nucleotides not matched to a gene: 3. Germline CDR1 LNHDA, CDR2 SQIVND (reference sequence). The CDR3 DNA reads as TGTGCCAGTAGTATCTGGGACAGGGCCAATCAGCCCCAGCATTTT. Translating it yields CASSIWDRANQPQHF.